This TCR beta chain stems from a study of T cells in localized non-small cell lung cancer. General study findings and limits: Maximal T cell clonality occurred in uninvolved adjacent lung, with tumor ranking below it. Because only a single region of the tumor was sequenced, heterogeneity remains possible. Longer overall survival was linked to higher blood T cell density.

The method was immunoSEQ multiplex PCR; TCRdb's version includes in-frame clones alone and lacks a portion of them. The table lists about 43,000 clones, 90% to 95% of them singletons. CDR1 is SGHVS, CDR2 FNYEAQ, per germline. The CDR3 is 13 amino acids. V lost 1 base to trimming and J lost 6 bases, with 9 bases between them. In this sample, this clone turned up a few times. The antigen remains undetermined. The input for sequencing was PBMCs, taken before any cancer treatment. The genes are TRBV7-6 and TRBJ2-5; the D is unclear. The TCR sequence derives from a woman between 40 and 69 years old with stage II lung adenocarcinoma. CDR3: CASSLGPVKTQYF. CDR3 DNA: TGTGCCAGCAGCTTAGGCCCAGTAAAGACCCAGTACTTC. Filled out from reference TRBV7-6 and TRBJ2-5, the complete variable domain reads GAGVSQSPRYKVTKRGQDVALRCDPISGHVSLYWYRQALGQGPEFLTYFNYEAQQDKSGLPNDRFSAERPEGSISTLTIQRTEQRDSAMYRCASSLGPVKTQYFGPGTRLLVL.